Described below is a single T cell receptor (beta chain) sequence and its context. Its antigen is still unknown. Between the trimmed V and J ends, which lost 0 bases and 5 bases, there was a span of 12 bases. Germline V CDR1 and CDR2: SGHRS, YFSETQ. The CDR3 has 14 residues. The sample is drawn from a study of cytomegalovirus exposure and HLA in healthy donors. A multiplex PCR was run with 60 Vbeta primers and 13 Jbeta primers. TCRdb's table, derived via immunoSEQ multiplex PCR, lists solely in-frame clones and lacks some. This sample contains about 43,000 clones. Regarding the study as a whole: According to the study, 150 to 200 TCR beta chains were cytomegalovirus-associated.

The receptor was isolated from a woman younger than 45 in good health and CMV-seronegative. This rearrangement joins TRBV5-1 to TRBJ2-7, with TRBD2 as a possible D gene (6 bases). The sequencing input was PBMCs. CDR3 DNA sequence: TGCGCCAGCAGCTTGGGGGACTCCAAGAACGAGCAGTACTTC. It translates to CASSLGDSKNEQYF.